This T cell receptor beta chain was sequenced for a study of T cells after yellow fever vaccination. The wider study: Fractions of low cell number were prepared using SMART-Seq v4 Ultra Low Input. The study, taken as a whole, reports: There was a small share of clonotypes that showed up in both the CD4 and CD8 compartments.

There are many counts of this clonotype. What it recognizes is unknown. Researchers made TCR cDNA using 5'RACE template switching, and this step added a universal primer site and UMIs. Via MiXCR, TCRdb re-called the 5' RACE reads, giving one row per CDR3 protein. This sample yields roughly 32,000 distinct CDR3 sequences, of which nearly 4.5% are seen a single time; less than 55% belongs to the top ten. The TCR sequence derives from a man aged 25-40 years who received the YFV17D yellow fever vaccine. The sample here was CD8+ T cells sorted from PBMCs, taken 5 days after the yellow fever booster vaccination.

Written as DNA, the CDR3 is TGTGCCAGCAGCTTAGAGGTCCCTCTGTACGATGAGCAGTTCTTC. Its translation is CASSLEVPLYDEQFF. V and J are TRBV7-2 and TRBJ2-1; D call uncertain. V lost 1 base to trimming and J lost 8 bases, with 15 bases between them. This CDR3 region has 15 residues. Germline CDR1 SGHTA, CDR2 FQGNSA.